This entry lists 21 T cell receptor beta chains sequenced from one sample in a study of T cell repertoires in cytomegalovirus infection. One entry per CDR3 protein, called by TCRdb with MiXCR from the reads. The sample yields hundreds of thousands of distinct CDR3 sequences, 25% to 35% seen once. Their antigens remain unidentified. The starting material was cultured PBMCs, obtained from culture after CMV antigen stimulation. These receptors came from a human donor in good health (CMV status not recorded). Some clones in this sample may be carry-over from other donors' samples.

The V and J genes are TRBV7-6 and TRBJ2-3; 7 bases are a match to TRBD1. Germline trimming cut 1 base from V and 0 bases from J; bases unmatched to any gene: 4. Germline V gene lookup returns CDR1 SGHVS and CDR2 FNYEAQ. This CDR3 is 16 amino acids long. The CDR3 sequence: CASSLGDSPSTDTQYF. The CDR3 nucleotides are TGTGCCAGCAGCTTAGGGGACAGTCCTAGCACAGATACGCAGTATTTT.

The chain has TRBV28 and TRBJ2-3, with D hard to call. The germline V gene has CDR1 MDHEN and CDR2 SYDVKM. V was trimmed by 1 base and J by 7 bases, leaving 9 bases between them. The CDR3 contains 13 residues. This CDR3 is CASSLLVVHTQYF. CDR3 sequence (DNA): TGTGCCAGCAGTTTATTAGTTGTGCATACGCAGTATTTT.

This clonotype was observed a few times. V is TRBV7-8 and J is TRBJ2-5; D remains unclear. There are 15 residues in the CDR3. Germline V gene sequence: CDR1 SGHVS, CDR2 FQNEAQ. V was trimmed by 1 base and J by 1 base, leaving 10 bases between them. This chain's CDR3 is CASSLVTGSQETQYF. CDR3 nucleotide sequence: TGTGCCAGCAGCTTAGTCACGGGCTCCCAAGAGACCCAGTACTTC.

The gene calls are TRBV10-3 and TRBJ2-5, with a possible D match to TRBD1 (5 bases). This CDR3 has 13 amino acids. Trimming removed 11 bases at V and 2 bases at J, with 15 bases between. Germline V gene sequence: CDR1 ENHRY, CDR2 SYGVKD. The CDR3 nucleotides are TGTGCCCATCATAGAGACAGACAAGAGACCCAGTACTTC. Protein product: CAHHRDRQETQYF.

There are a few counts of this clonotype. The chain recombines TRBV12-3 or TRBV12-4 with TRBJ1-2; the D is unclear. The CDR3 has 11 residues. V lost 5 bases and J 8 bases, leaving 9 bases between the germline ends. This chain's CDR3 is CASSKLQGYTF. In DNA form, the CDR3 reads TGTGCCAGCAGTAAGCTCCAGGGCTACACCTTC.

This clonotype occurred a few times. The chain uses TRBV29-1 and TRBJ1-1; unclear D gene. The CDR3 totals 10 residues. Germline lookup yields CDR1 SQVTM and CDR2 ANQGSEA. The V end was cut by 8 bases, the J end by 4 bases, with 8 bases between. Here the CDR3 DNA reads TGCAGCCACGAGGGCACTGAAGCTTTCTTT. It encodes CSHEGTEAFF. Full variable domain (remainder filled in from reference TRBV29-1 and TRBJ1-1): SAVISQKPSRDICQRGTSLTIQCQVDSQVTMMFWYRQQPGQSLTLIATANQGSEATYESGFVIDKFPISRPNLTFSTLTVSNMSPEDSSIYLCSHEGTEAFFGQGTRLTVV.

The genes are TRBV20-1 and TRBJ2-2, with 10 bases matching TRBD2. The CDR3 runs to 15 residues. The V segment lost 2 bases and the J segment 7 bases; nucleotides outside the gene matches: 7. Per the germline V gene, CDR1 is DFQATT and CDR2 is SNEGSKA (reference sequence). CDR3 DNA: TGCAGTGCTAGACCGAGCGGGAGGGCTGGCGGGGAGCTGTTTTTT. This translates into CSARPSGRAGGELFF.

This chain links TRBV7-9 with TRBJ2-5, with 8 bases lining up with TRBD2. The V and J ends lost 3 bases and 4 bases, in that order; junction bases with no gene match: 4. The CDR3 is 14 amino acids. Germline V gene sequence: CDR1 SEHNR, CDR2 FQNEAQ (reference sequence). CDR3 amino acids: CASSLKRERETQYF. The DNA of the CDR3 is TGTGCCAGCAGCTTGAAGCGGGAGCGAGAGACCCAGTACTTC. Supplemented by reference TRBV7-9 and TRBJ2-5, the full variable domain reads DTGVSQNPRHKITKRGQNVTFRCDPISEHNRLYWYRQTLGQGPEFLTYFQNEAQLEKSRLLSDRFSAERPKGSFSTLEIQRTEQGDSAMYLCASSLKRERETQYFGPGTRLLVL.

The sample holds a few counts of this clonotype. The CDR3 here is CAISEQPGQGDNQPQHF. The CDR3 nucleotides are TGTGCCATCAGTGAGCAGCCGGGACAGGGGGACAATCAGCCCCAGCATTTT. The chain is built from TRBV10-3 and TRBJ1-5; TRBD1 aligns across 11 bases. The germline CDR1 and CDR2 sequences are ENHRY and SYGVKD. The CDR3 has 17 residues. V was clipped by 2 bases and J by 3 bases; unmatched bases: 6.

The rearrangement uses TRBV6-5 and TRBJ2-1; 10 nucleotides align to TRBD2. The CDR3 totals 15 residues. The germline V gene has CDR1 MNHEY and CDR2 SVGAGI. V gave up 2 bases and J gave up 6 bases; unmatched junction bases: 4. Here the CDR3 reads CASSYSLAGANEQFF. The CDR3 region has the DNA TGTGCCAGCAGTTACAGCCTAGCGGGAGCCAATGAGCAGTTCTTC.

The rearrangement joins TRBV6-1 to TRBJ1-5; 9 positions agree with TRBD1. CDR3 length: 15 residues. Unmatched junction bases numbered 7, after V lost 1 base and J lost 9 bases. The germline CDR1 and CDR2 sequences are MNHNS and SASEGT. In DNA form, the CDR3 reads TGTGCCAGCAGTGAAGACAGGGGGCTTTTCTCGCCCCAGCATTTT. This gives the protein CASSEDRGLFSPQHF.

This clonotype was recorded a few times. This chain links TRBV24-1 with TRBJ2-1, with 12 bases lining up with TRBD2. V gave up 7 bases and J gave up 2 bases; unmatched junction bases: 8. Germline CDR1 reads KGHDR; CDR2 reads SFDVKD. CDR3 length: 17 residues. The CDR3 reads CATSDPLAGGPYNEQFF. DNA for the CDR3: TGTGCCACCAGCGACCCTCTAGCGGGAGGGCCCTACAATGAGCAGTTCTTC.

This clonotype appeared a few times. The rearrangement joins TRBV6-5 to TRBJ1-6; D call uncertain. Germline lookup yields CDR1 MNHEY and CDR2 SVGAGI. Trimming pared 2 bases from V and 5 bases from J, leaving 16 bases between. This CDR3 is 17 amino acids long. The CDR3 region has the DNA TGTGCCAGCAGTTACCTCCCAGTGAGGCTTAATAATTCACCCCTCCACTTT. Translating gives CASSYLPVRLNNSPLHF.

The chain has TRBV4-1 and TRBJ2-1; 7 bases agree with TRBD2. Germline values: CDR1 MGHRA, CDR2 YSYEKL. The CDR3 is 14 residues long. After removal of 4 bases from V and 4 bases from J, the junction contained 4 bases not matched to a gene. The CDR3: CASSPASGYNEQFF. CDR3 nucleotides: TGCGCCAGCAGCCCGGCTAGCGGTTACAATGAGCAGTTCTTC.

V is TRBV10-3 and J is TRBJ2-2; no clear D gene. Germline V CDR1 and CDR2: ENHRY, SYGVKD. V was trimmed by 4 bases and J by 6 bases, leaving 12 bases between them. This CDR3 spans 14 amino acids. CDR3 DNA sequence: TGTGCCATCAGTGCAAAGAGTCGCGCCGGGGAGCTGTTTTTT. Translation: CAISAKSRAGELFF.

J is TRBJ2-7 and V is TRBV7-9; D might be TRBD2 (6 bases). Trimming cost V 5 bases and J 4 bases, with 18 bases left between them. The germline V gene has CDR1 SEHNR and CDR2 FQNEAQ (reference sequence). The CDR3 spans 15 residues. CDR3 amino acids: CASSPAGLDFYEQYV. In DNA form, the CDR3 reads TGTGCCAGCAGCCCCGCGGGACTGGACTTTTACGAGCAGTACGTC.

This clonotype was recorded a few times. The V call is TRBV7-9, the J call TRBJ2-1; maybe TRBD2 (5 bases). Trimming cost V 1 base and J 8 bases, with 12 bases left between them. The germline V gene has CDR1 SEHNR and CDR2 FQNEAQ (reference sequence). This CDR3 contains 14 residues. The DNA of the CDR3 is TGTGCCAGCAGCTTAGGGGTGAGGGCCGATGAGCAGTTCTTC. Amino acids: CASSLGVRADEQFF.

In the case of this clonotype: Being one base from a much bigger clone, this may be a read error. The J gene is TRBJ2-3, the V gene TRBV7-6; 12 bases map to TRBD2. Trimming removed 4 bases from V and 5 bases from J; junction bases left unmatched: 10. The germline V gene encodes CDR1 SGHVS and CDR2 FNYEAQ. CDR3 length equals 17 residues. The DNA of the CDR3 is TGTGCCAGCAGCTCCTCCCTGACTAGCGGGAGTAAAGATACGCAGTATTTT. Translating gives CASSSSLTSGSKDTQYF.

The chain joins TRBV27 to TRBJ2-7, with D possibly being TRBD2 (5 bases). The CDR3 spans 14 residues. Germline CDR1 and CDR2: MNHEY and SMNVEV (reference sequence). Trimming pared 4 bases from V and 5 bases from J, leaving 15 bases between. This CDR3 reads CASSSPSHGNEQYF. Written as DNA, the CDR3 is TGTGCCAGCAGTTCACCCTCTCACGGGAACGAGCAGTACTTC.

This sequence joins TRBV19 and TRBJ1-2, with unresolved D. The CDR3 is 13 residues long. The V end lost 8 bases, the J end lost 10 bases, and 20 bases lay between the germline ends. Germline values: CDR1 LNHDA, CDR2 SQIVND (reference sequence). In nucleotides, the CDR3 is TGTGCCAGTCGGACGGATCCTTTACGCGACTACACCTTC. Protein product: CASRTDPLRDYTF.

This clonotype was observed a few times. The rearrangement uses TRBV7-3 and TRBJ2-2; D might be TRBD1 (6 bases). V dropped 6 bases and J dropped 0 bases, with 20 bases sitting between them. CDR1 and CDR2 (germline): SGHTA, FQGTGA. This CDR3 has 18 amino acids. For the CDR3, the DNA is TGTGCCAGCAGTCCCTCCCGAACAGGGTTAACGAACACCGGGGAGCTGTTTTTT. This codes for CASSPSRTGLTNTGELFF.